The 20 T cell receptor delta chains in this list originate from one sample, sequenced in a study of γδ T cells in repeated Plasmodium falciparum infection. Vgamma9/Vdelta2+ and Vdelta2-negative gammadelta T cells were flow-sorted from PBMC for bulk sequencing. TCRdb re-called the multiplex PCR reads with CATT. The repertoire has around 50,000 delta-chain clones, 1.7% of them found once; the top ten carry 15%. Sequenced: gamma-delta T cells from blood. Every receptor here comes from a pool of human donors (malaria-infected and uninfected, not separated).

This clone was detected ten times or more. TCRdb's protein, taken from a much larger clone, differs from this DNA's translation at residue 23, likely owing to a read error; the protein displayed comes from the DNA. This chain connects TRDV1 to TRDJ1; 7 bases map to TRDD3. Germline V CDR1 and CDR2: TSWWSYY, QGS. The CDR3 covers 25 residues. The CDR3 DNA follows: TGTGCTCTTGGGGACAGAGGAGTTTGGTCCTTCACACTGGGGCAAGGGGTTCCACGCACCGATAAACCCATCTTT. It is translated as CALGDRGVWSFTLGQGVPRTDKPIF.

A few counts support this clone. The protein given by TCRdb reflects a much larger clone and differs at residue 8 from this DNA's translation, likely from a read error; the protein shown is the DNA's translation. This sequence joins TRDV1 and TRDJ1, with 7 bases aligning to TRDD2. The J gene was not available in TCRdb and was assigned here by matching the DNA to germline segments. Germline V gene data show CDR1 as TSWWSYY and CDR2 as QGS. The CDR3 contains 21 residues. Trimming at V came to 1 base and at J to 0 bases, leaving 20 bases not matched to a gene. In nucleotides, the CDR3 is TGTGCTCTTGGGGAACCTACTCTCCTCTTCCTAACCCAAGGGTACACCGATAAACTCATCTTT. Translating gives CALGEPTLLFLTQGYTDKLIF.

To note about this clone: The amino acid sequence in TCRdb belongs to a much larger clone and departs from this DNA's translation at residue 9, likely a sequencing read error; the sequence shown is translated from the DNA. The chain carries TRDV1 and TRDJ2, with D possibly matching TRDD3 (5 bases). V was pared by 2 bases and J by 4 bases, with 29 bases between. Germline assignment: CDR1 TSWWSYY and CDR2 QGS. The CDR3 is made up of 21 amino acids. In nucleotides, the CDR3 is TGTGCTCTTGGGGAATGCGAGCACTCGCTCACGGCCTGGGAGTGGACAGCACAACTCTTCTTT. Translation: CALGECEHSLTAWEWTAQLFF.

This clone was counted many times. Within the sample, other DNA sequences also encode this same CDR3. The V and J genes are TRDV1 and TRDJ1; TRDD2 aligns across 8 bases. Germline lookup yields CDR1 TSWWSYY and CDR2 QGS. The CDR3 is 20 amino acids. V lost 3 bases, J lost 7 bases, and 25 bases stayed unmatched. In DNA form, the CDR3 reads TGTGCTCTTGGGGACGATAACCCAACCTTCCTAACCCTTAATCGAGGTAAACTCATCTTT. Translated: CALGDDNPTFLTLNRGKLIF.

There are a few counts of this clone. The protein recorded in TCRdb matches a much larger clone and deviates from this DNA's translation at residue 14, suggesting a read error; the protein here is obtained by translating the DNA. The V gene is TRDV2, the J gene TRDJ1; TRDD3 matches at 10 bases. This CDR3 has 18 residues. Germline CDR1 and CDR2: GEAIGNYY and EKD. The DNA of the CDR3 is TGTGCCTGTGACATTGGTACTGGGGGATCCGAGTACACCGGTAAACTCATCTTT. Translating gives CACDIGTGGSEYTGKLIF.

This clone was seen a handful of times. The protein in TCRdb stems from a much larger clone and differs at residue 15 from this DNA's translation, likely a read error; here the protein is translated from the DNA. This sequence joins TRDV1 and TRDJ1; 7 positions agree with TRDD3. Germline V gene lookup returns CDR1 TSWWSYY and CDR2 QGS. The CDR3 runs to 19 residues. The CDR3 spells CALGDGVLWLGAHTNKLIF. CDR3 in DNA: TGTGCTCTTGGGGATGGAGTCCTATGGCTGGGGGCGCACACCAATAAACTTATCTTT.

On this clone itself: TCRdb lists the protein of a much larger clone for this DNA, which differs at residue 10, so this is likely a read error; the protein given here is translated from the DNA itself. This chain connects TRDV1 to TRDJ1; D is ambiguous. This CDR3 has 14 residues. Germline CDR1 is TSWWSYY and CDR2 is QGS. The CDR3 sequence: CALGEIEYTNKLIF. As DNA, the CDR3 is TGTGCTCTTGGGGAGATAGAGTACACCAATAAACTCATCTTT.

Points on this clone: A far larger clone is one nucleotide away, so this likely arose from a read error. Within the sample, other DNA sequences also encode this same CDR3. This chain connects TRDV1 to TRDJ1; D is perhaps TRDD3 (5 bases). CDR3 size: 17 residues. The V end lost 3 bases, the J end lost 1 base, and 18 bases lay between the germline ends. CDR1 TSWWSYY and CDR2 QGS come from the germline V gene. CDR3 residues: CALGETYLGTATDKLIF. CDR3 nucleotides: TGTGCTCTTGGGGAGACATACTTGGGGACAGCCACCGATAAACTCATCTTT.

At least ten counts were recorded for this clone. This likely came from a read error, as a far larger clone is one base away. Other DNA sequences of this sample code for an identical CDR3. The CDR3 nucleotides are TGTGCCCTTGGGGATGGAGTCCTATGGCTGGGGGCGCACACCGATAAACTTATCTTT. Translated, it gives CALGDGVLWLGAHTDKLIF. The J gene has no call, while the V gene is TRDV1; TRDD3 is the table's D call and was not checked against the DNA. The CDR3 contains 19 residues. Per germline, CDR1 TSWWSYY and CDR2 QGS.

A remark on this clone: TCRdb's listed protein matches a much larger clone and diverges from this DNA's translation at residue 13, likely through a read error; the protein shown comes from the DNA. The chain recombines TRDV1 with TRDJ3; D unclear. The J gene comes from matching the DNA to germline here; TCRdb lacks it. V lost 0 bases and J lost 5, with 20 bases in between. The CDR3 covers 20 residues. Germline CDR1 and CDR2: TSWWSYY and QGS. The CDR3 loop is CALGELGCPLQTRDTRQMFF. The CDR3 DNA reads TGTGCTCTTGGGGAACTAGGTTGCCCCCTCCAAACCCGGGACACCCGACAGATGTTTTTC.

As concerns this clone: TCRdb shows a much larger clone's protein in place of this DNA's translation, and the two differ at residue 8, likely through a read error; the protein shown is translated from the DNA. The chain recombines TRDV1 with TRDJ1, with TRDD3 matching 13 bases. There are 21 residues in the CDR3. Germline trimming cut 9 bases from V and 0 bases from J; bases unmatched to any gene: 22. Germline assignment: CDR1 TSWWSYY and CDR2 QGS. Here the CDR3 DNA reads TGTGCTCTGCAGTCGGGGCCTCTGTTTACTGGGGGATACGCGTACACCGATAAACTCATCTTT. Protein sequence: CALQSGPLFTGGYAYTDKLIF.

Points on this clone: The mismatch at residue 9 between this DNA's translation and the TCRdb protein of a much larger clone likely reflects a read error; the protein shown is translated from the DNA. The chain uses TRDV1 and TRDJ1; 9 bases are a match to TRDD3. Germline-derived CDR1 and CDR2 are TSWWSYY and QGS. The length of the CDR3 is 19 residues. V was pared by 5 bases and J by 3 bases, with 19 bases of the junction left unmatched. The CDR3, as DNA: TGTGCTCTTGGGCCCCGTACACCTCCCTTCTGGGGATACGCCGATAAACTCATCTTT. It codes for CALGPRTPPFWGYADKLIF.

This clone appeared a few times. A far bigger clonotype differs at one base, so this is likely a read error. The sample has other DNA sequences that encode this CDR3 too. The V gene call reads TRDV1; no J gene was called. This CDR3 spans 12 amino acids. Germline V gene sequence: CDR1 TSWWSYY, CDR2 QGS. CDR3 protein: CALGEPSDKLIF. CDR3 nucleotides: TGTGCTCTTGGGGAACCCTCCGATAAACTCATCTTC.

In regard to this clone: The TCRdb protein, from a much larger clone, departs from this DNA's translation at residue 13, likely by read error; the protein shown derives from the DNA. This chain links TRDV2 with TRDJ1; no clear D gene. The CDR3 consists of 16 residues. Germline CDR1 reads GEAIGNYY; CDR2 reads EKD. Here the CDR3 reads CACDSTQSTHTDRLIF. CDR3 sequence (DNA): TGTGCCTGTGACTCGACCCAATCAACTCACACCGATAGACTCATCTTT.

This clone was seen at least ten times. The V gene is TRDV1, the J gene TRDJ1, with TRDD3 matching over 11 bases. Germline loops: CDR1 TSWWSYY, CDR2 QGS. Trimming at V came to 4 bases and at J to 0 bases, leaving 13 bases not matched to a gene. There are 19 residues in the CDR3. The chain's CDR3 is CALGGDRASLGDNTDKLIF. CDR3 nucleotide sequence: TGTGCTCTTGGGGGAGACCGGGCGTCACTGGGGGATAACACCGATAAACTCATCTTT.

The V segment is TRDV1, and no J call was made; the DNA was not used to check the table's D call, TRDD3. Germline V lookup: CDR1 TSWWSYY, CDR2 QGS. The CDR3 is 14 residues long. The CDR3 reads CALGEKFMSYPYTF. In DNA form, the CDR3 reads TGTGCTCTTGGGGAAAAATTCATGTCCTACCCCTACACGTTT.

As concerns this clone: Only one base separates this from a far larger clonotype, so it likely reflects a read error. Other nucleotide sequences in the sample specify the same CDR3. The rearrangement joins TRDV2 to TRDJ1, with 9 nucleotides matching TRDD3. The CDR3 covers 22 residues. With V trimmed by 0 bases and J by 5 bases, 27 bases remained unmatched. Germline values: CDR1 GEAIGNYY, CDR2 EKD. DNA for the CDR3: TGTGCCTGTGACACCATTAACCCCTCCGTACTGGGGGAAGGTCCGCTCACTGATAAACTCATCTTT. The encoded protein is CACDTINPSVLGEGPLTDKLIF.

This clone was detected many times. TCRdb pairs this DNA with a much larger clone's protein that differs at residue 12, likely a read error; the protein shown was translated from the DNA. The CDR3 reads CAIGEPGALRGHGDTDKLIF. The CDR3 DNA reads as TGTGCTATTGGGGAACCGGGGGCCCTTAGGGGACACGGGGACACCGATAAACTCATCTTT. The chain carries TRDV1 and TRDJ1; D is possibly TRDD3 (5 bases). TCRdb gives no J gene; it was assigned here by matching the DNA to germline. The germline V gene encodes CDR1 TSWWSYY and CDR2 QGS. The CDR3 is 20 amino acids.

About this clone itself: TCRdb's protein for this DNA is that of a much larger clone and differs from the translation at residue 10, likely a read error; the protein shown is the DNA translation. This chain links TRDV1 with TRDJ1, with 7 bases aligning to TRDD3. TCRdb records no J gene; here it was assigned by comparing the DNA to germline. With 9 bases clipped from V and 1 base from J, the junction kept 23 bases outside the gene matches. Germline V lookup: CDR1 TSWWSYY, CDR2 QGS. CDR3 length: 19 amino acids. CDR3 protein: CALNHKANWRIRPTDKLIF. The CDR3 bases are TGTGCTCTCAATCACAAGGCAAACTGGAGGATACGGCCCACCGATAAACTCATCTTT.

This clone was detected a few times. A read error likely explains why the TCRdb protein, taken from a much larger clone, differs from this DNA's translation at residue 11; the protein shown is translated from the DNA. The chain combines TRDV3 with TRDJ3; 7 bases are shared with TRDD3. This CDR3 spans 26 amino acids. Germline CDR1 and CDR2: TVYSNPD and GDNSRS (reference sequence). V was pared by 1 base and J by 0 bases, with 33 bases of the junction left unmatched. This CDR3 is CAFNDLTLFEITDVGDSSWDTRQMFF. CDR3 DNA: TGTGCCTTTAATGATCTAACCCTCTTCGAGATTACTGATGTGGGGGACAGCTCCTGGGACACCCGACAGATGTTTTTC.